This T cell receptor (beta chain) derives from a study of human T cells and chemical hapten exposure. This clonotype showed up just once. A much more abundant neighbour one base away suggests this may be a read error. MiXCR, applied by TCRdb to the RACE reads, yields one record per CDR3 protein. Among tens of thousands of distinct CDR3 sequences, about 9% were seen once, and the ten largest hold less than 15%. As to time point: patch test 1, 2 weeks after DPC sensitization. The treatment here: therapeutic diphenylcyclopropenone sensitization with weekly scalp DPC. This specimen was whole blood, taken in connection with sensitization to the hapten diphenylcyclopropenone (DPC). This clonotype originated in a woman between 40 and 50 years old with alopecia areata. Some clones in this sample may be carry-over from other donors' samples.

CDR3 DNA: TGTGTCAGCAGTCCCGGACAGGGGTTTTCCTACGAGCAGTACTTC. Translation: CVSSPGQGFSYEQYF. The genes are TRBV6-6 and TRBJ2-7; 9 bases agree with TRBD1. The CDR3 has 15 amino acids. Germline CDR1 MNHNY, CDR2 SVGAGI (reference sequence).